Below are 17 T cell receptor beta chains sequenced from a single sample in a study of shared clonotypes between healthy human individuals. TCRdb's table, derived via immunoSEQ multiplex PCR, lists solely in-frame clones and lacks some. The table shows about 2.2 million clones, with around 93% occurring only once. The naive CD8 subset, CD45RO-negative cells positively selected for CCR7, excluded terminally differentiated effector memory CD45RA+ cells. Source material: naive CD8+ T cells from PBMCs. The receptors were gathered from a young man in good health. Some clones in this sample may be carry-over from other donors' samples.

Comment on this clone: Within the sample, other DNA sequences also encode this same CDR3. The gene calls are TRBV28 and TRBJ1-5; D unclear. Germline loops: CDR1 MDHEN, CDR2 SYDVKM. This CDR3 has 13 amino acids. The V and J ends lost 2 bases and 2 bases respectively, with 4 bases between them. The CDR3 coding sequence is TGTGCCAGCAGTTTACTTGGCAATCAGCCCCAGCATTTT. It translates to CASSLLGNQPQHF.

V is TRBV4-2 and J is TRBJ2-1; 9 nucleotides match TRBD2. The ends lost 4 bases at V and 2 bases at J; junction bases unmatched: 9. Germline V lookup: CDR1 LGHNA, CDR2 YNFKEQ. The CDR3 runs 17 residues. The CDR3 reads CASSLTLAGAAYNEQFF. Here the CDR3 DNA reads TGTGCCAGCAGCCTAACGTTAGCGGGAGCGGCCTACAATGAGCAGTTCTTC.

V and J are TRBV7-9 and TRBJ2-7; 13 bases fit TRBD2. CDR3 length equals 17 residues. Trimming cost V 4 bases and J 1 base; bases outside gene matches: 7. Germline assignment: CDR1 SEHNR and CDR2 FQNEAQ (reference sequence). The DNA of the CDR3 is TGTGCCAGCAGCTCAAGGACTAGCGGGGGAAAATCCTACGAGCAGTACTTC. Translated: CASSSRTSGGKSYEQYF.

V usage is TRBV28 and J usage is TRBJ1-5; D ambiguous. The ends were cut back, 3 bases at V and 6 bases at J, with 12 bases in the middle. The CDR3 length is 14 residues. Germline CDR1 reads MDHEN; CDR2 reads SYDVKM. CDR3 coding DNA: TGTGCCAGCAGTTTTTGGAGGTCGGGTCAGCCCCAGCATTTT. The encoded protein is CASSFWRSGQPQHF.

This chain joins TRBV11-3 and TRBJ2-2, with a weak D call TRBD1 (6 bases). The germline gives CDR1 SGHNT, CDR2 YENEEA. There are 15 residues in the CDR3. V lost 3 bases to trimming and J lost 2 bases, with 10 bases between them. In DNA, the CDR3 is TGTGCCAGCAGCTTTTCCAGGGGAAACACCGGGGAGCTGTTTTTT. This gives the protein CASSFSRGNTGELFF.

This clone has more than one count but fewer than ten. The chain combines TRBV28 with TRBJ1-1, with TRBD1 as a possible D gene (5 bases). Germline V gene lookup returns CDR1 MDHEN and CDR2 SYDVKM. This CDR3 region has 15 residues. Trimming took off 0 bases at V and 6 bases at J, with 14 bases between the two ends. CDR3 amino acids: CASSLWRGEEPEAFF. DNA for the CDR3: TGTGCCAGCAGTTTATGGAGAGGGGAAGAACCTGAAGCTTTCTTT.

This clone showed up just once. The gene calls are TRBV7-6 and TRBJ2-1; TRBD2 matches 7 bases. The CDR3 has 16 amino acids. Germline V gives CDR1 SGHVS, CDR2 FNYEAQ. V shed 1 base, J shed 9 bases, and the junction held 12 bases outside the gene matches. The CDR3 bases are TGTGCCAGCAGCTTAGAAAGCGGGACTTCCTTAAGTGAGCAGTTCTTC. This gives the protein CASSLESGTSLSEQFF.

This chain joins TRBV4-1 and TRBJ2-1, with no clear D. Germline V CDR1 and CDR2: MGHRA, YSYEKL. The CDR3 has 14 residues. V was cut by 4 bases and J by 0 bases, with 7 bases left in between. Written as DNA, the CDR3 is TGCGCCAGCAGCCCCCGCGACTCCTACAATGAGCAGTTCTTC. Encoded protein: CASSPRDSYNEQFF.

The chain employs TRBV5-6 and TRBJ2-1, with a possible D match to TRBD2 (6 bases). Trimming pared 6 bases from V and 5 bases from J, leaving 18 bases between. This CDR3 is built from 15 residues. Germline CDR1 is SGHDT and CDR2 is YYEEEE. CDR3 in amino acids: CASTPGRGWNNEQFF. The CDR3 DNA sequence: TGTGCCAGCACCCCCGGGCGGGGATGGAACAATGAGCAGTTCTTC.

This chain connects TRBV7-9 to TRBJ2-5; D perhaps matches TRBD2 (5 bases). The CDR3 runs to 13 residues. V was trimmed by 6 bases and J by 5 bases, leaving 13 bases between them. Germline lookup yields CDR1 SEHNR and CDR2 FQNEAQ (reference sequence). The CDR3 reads CASSSLVLETQYF. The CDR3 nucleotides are TGTGCCAGCAGTTCACTAGTATTGGAGACCCAGTACTTC.

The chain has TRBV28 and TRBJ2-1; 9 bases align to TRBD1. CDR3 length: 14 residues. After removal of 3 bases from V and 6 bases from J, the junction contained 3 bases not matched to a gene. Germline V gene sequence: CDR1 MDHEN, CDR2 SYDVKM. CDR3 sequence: CASSFGTGTNEQFF. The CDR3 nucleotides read TGTGCCAGCAGTTTTGGGACAGGGACCAATGAGCAGTTCTTC.

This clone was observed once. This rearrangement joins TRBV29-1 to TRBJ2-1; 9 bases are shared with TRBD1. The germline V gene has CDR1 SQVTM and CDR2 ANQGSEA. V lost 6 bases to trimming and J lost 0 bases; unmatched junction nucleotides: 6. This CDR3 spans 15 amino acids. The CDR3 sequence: CSVGDRVASYNEQFF. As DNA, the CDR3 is TGCAGCGTGGGGGACAGGGTCGCCTCCTACAATGAGCAGTTCTTC.

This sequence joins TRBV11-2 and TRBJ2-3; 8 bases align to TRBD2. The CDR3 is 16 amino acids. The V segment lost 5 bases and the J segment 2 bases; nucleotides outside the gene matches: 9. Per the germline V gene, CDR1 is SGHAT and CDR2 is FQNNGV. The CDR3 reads CASSAQLAALTDTQYF. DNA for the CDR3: TGTGCCAGCAGCGCTCAACTAGCGGCCCTCACAGATACGCAGTATTTT.

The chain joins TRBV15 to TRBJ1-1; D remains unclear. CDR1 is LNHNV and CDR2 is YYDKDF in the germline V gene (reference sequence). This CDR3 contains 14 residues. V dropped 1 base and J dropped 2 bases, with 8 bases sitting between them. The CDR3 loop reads CATSRGRSNTEAFF. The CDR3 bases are TGTGCCACCAGCAGAGGGAGGTCAAACACTGAAGCTTTCTTT.

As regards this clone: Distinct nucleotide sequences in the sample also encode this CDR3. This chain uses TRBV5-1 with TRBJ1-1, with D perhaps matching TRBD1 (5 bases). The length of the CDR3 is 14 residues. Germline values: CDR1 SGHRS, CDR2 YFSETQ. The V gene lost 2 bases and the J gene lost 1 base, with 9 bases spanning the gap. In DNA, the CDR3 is TGCGCCAGCAGCTTTGGGGGACCGAACACTGAAGCTTTCTTT. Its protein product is CASSFGGPNTEAFF.

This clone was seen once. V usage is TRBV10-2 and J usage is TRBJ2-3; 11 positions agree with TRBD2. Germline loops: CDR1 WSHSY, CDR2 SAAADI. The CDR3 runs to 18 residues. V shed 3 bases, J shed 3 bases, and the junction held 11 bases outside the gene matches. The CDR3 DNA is TGCGCCAGCAGTGATGTAACTAGCGGGAGCTCGAGTACAGATACGCAGTATTTT. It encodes CASSDVTSGSSSTDTQYF.

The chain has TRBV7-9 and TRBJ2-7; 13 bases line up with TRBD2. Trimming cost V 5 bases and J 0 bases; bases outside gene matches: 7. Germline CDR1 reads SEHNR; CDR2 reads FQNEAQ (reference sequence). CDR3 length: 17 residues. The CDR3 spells CASSTPTSGRSSYEQYF. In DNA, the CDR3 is TGTGCCAGCAGCACCCCGACTAGCGGGAGGAGCTCCTACGAGCAGTACTTC.